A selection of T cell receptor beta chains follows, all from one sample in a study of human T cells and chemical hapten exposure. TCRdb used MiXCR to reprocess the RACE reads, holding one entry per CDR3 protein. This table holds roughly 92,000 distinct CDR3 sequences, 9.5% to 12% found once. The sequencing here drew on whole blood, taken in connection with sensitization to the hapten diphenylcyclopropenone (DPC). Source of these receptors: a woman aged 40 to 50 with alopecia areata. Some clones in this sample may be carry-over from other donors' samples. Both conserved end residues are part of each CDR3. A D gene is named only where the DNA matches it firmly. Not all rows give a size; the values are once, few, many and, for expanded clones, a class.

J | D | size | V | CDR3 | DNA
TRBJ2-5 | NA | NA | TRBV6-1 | CASRGPQETQYF | TGTGCCAGCAGGGGACCCCAAGAGACCCAGTACTTC
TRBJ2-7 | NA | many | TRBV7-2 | CASSLGGRAYEQYF | TGTGCCAGCAGCTTAGGGGGCAGAGCCTACGAGCAGTACTTC
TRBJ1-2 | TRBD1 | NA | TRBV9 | CASSVTGGGYGYTF | TGTGCCAGCAGCGTTACAGGGGGAGGCTATGGCTACACCTTC
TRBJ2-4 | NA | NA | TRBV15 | CATRTGGANNIQYF | TGTGCCACCAGGACAGGCGGGGCAAATAACATTCAGTACTTC
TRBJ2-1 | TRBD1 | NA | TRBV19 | CASSIGTGGNEQFF | TGTGCCAGTAGTATAGGGACAGGGGGCAATGAGCAGTTCTTC
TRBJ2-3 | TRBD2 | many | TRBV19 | CASSIDPPASGRTTDTQYF | TGTGCCAGTAGTATAGACCCCCCGGCTAGCGGGAGGACCACAGATACGCAGTATTTT
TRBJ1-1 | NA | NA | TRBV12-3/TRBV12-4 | CASSLSSRNTEAFF | TGTGCCAGCAGTTTAAGCAGCCGGAACACTGAAGCTTTCTTT
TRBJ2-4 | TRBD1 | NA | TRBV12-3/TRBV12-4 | CASSLGGQGSIQYF | TGTGCCAGCAGTCTGGGGGGACAGGGGAGCATTCAGTACTTC
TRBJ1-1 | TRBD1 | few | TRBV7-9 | CASSLVPGQGAGNTEAFF | TGTGCCAGCAGCTTAGTTCCGGGACAGGGGGCTGGGAACACTGAAGCTTTCTTT
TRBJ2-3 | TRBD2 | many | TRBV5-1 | CASSSRTSGGDTQYF | TGCGCCAGCAGCTCGAGGACTAGCGGGGGAGATACGCAGTATTTT
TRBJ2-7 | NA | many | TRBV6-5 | CASSYHRAGRDEQYF | TGTGCCAGCAGTTACCACAGGGCTGGGCGGGACGAGCAGTACTTC
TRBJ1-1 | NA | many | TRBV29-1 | CSVEDGAFF | TGCAGCGTTGAGGATGGGGCTTTCTTT
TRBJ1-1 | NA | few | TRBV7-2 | CASSLGTAAFF | TGTGCCAGCAGCTTGGGGACTGCAGCTTTCTTT
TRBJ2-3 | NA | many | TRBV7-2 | CASSSRLTDTQYF | TGTGCCAGCAGCTCGAGACTCACAGATACGCAGTATTTT
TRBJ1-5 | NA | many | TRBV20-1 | CSALQVNQPQHF | TGCAGTGCTTTACAGGTGAATCAGCCCCAGCATTTT
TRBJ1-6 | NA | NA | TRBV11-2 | CASSFGNRRNNPPLHF | TGTGCCAGCAGCTTTGGGAACAGGAGGAATAATCCACCCCTCCACTTT
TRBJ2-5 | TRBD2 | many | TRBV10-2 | CAIQSGRRKTQYF | TGCGCCATCCAGAGCGGGAGGAGGAAGACCCAGTACTTC
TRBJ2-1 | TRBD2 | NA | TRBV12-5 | CASGMEREPPNEQFF | TGTGCTAGTGGTATGGAGCGGGAGCCCCCCAATGAGCAGTTCTTC